A selection of T cell receptor beta chains follows, all from one sample in a study of neurological immune-mediated disorders. Using its own MiXCR run on the 5' RACE reads, TCRdb lists one record per CDR3 protein. The table lists some 30,000 distinct CDR3 sequences, about 13% of them singletons. The sample comprised PBMCs. The receptors derive from a woman between 40 and 55 years old in good health. CDR3s include the opening cysteine and the closing phenylalanine or tryptophan. Each record gives: V gene, D gene, J gene, clone size, CDR3 DNA, CDR3 protein. The D gene is left open where the match is weak. Clone size is given for some rows only: seen once, a few or many times, or a class if the clone is expanded.

TRBV5-6	-	TRBJ2-1	many	TGTGCCAGCACCCCGGAGGCGACTCCCTCCTACAATGAGCAGTTCTTC	CASTPEATPSYNEQFF
TRBV5-1	-	TRBJ2-7	many	TGCGCCAGCAGCTCGATAGGACAAACCTTCGTCGAGCAGTACTTC	CASSSIGQTFVEQYF
TRBV29-1	-	TRBJ1-2	many	TGCAGCGTTGCACAGAACTATGGCTACACCTTC	CSVAQNYGYTF
TRBV5-1	-	TRBJ1-3	many	TGCGCCAGCAGCTTGGGGGACAACAACTCTGGAAACACCATATATTTT	CASSLGDNNSGNTIYF
TRBV27	-	TRBJ1-1	many	TGTGCCAGCAGTCTCGGACCCCAGAATGAAGCTTTCTTT	CASSLGPQNEAFF
TRBV27	-	TRBJ2-7	few	TGTGCCAGCAGTAACCGGGACACACTCCAGCAGTACTTC	CASSNRDTLQQYF
TRBV10-2	TRBD1	TRBJ1-5	-	TGCGCCATCAGGGGGACAGGGGGCGGTCAGCCCCGGCATTTT	CAIRGTGGGQPRHF
TRBV20-1	-	TRBJ2-5	many	TGCAGTGCTAGAGATAACTACAAAGAGACCCAGTACTTC	CSARDNYKETQYF
TRBV7-2	-	TRBJ1-1	many	TGTGCCAGCAGTCAGCGGGTCTACACTGAAGCTTTCTTT	CASSQRVYTEAFF
TRBV19	-	TRBJ2-2	few	TGTGCCAGCAAGGCGAAGGCAGGGAACACCGGGGAGCTGTTTTTT	CASKAKAGNTGELFF
TRBV20-1	-	TRBJ1-1	many	TGCAGTGCTAGGAGAGGAAGAATGAACACTGAAGCTTTCTTT	CSARRGRMNTEAFF
TRBV6-1	-	TRBJ1-1	-	TGTGCCAGCAGGCCCGGGTTTGGCAACACTGAAGTTTTCTTT	CASRPGFGNTEVFF
TRBV27	TRBD2	TRBJ2-2	many	TGTGCCAGCAGTTCCCTCTTAGCGGGGAGTACCGGGGAGCTGTTTTTT	CASSSLLAGSTGELFF
TRBV30	-	TRBJ2-7	-	TGTGCCTGGAGTCCTGATTCCTACGAGCAGTACTTC	CAWSPDSYEQYF
TRBV24-1	-	TRBJ2-1	few	TGTGCCACCAGTGATGCAGGGGACAACAATGAGCAGTTCTTC	CATSDAGDNNEQFF
TRBV6-1	-	TRBJ2-7	-	TGTGTCAGCAGGGTAGGGCAGGGTGTTATAGACGAGCAGTACTTC	CVSRVGQGVIDEQYF
TRBV7-3	TRBD1	TRBJ2-2	-	TGTGCCAGCAGCCCCCGGACAGGGGGGATCAGGGAGCTGTTTTTT	CASSPRTGGIRELFF
TRBV6-1	TRBD1	TRBJ2-1	many	TGTGCCAGCAGTGCCCGTAGGACAGGGGCCCACAATGAGCAGTTCTTC	CASSARRTGAHNEQFF
TRBV20-1	-	TRBJ1-3	many	TGCAGTGCCAAGGATACGGGGTTGGGAAACACCATATATTTT	CSAKDTGLGNTIYF
TRBV7-8	TRBD2	TRBJ2-7	-	TGTGCCAGTAGCCCCCCCCTAGCGGGGGCCTCGCAGCACTTC	CASSPPLAGASQHF
TRBV5-5	TRBD1	TRBJ1-2	many	TGTGCCAGCAGCTATGGACAGGGTAGATCCTATGGCTACACCTTC	CASSYGQGRSYGYTF
TRBV7-8	-	TRBJ1-6	few	TGTGCCAGCAGCCTTCACAGGGATTCACCCCTCCACTTT	CASSLHRDSPLHF
TRBV7-2	-	TRBJ1-2	many	TGTGCCAGCAGCTTAGCACCGAGGGGAGGATATGGCTACACCTTC	CASSLAPRGGYGYTF
TRBV19	-	TRBJ1-6	-	TGTGCCAGTAGTAACCTCGCCGGCGTCCGTTCACCCCTCCACTTT	CASSNLAGVRSPLHF
TRBV20-1	-	TRBJ1-1	-	TGCAGTGCTAGAGGGACAGACATGAACACTGAAGCTTTCTTT	CSARGTDMNTEAFF
TRBV6-2/TRBV6-3	-	TRBJ1-2	-	TGTGCCAGCAGCTCAGAGGACATTTTGCATGGCTACACCTTC	CASSSEDILHGYTF
TRBV15	TRBD2	TRBJ2-5	many	TGTGCCACCAGCAGAGGCACTAGCGGGAGCAGGGACGAGACCCAGTACTTC	CATSRGTSGSRDETQYF
TRBV4-3	-	TRBJ2-3	many	TGCGCCAGCAGCCAAGGCCGAACAGATACGCAGTATTTT	CASSQGRTDTQYF
TRBV5-6	TRBD1	TRBJ2-3	few	TGTGCCAGCAGCTTCCAGGGGGCGAGAAATACGCAGTATTTT	CASSFQGARNTQYF
TRBV9	-	TRBJ1-6	many	TGTGCCAGCAGCGTAGAACCCGGGGGGGATTCACCCCTCCACTTT	CASSVEPGGDSPLHF
TRBV14	-	TRBJ2-5	many	TGTGCCAGCAGCCAAGAACGGGGCGTGCGGCAAGAGACCCAGTACTTC	CASSQERGVRQETQYF
TRBV29-1	TRBD1	TRBJ2-7	many	TGCAGCGTTGAAGCATGGGGACAGGGCCCTAAATCTTCCTACGAGCAGTACTTC	CSVEAWGQGPKSSYEQYF
TRBV7-7	-	TRBJ2-2	medium-sized	TGTGCCAGCAGTTTTGAGAGGGCTTTCGGAACCGGGGAGCTGTTTTTT	CASSFERAFGTGELFF
TRBV3-1	-	TRBJ2-7	-	TGTGCCAGCAGCCCTACCGACTTCTACGAGCAGTACTTC	CASSPTDFYEQYF
TRBV27	-	TRBJ1-2	many	TGTGCCAGCAGTTTAAGCCGGGATTTCAGCTATGGCTACACCTTC	CASSLSRDFSYGYTF
TRBV12-3/TRBV12-4	-	TRBJ2-7	-	TGTGCCAGCAGCTACACTTATCGGGGTCATGACTACGAGCAGTACTTC	CASSYTYRGHDYEQYF
TRBV29-1	-	TRBJ2-7	medium-sized	TGCAGCGTTGAAGACCGGGCGCTCGGACTTAACTACGAGCAGTACTTC	CSVEDRALGLNYEQYF
TRBV7-9	-	TRBJ1-1	many	TGTGCCAGCAGCCCTAAGTCTCGACAGCTGAACACTGAAGCTTTCTTT	CASSPKSRQLNTEAFF
TRBV20-1	-	TRBJ1-4	medium-sized	TGCAGTGCCCACGCCGGGATACTTAATGAAAAACTGTTTTTT	CSAHAGILNEKLFF
TRBV21-1	-	TRBJ2-7	many	TGTGCCAGCAGCACCGGGACAGGCCAAATTGGGCTAGACGAGCAGTACTTC	CASSTGTGQIGLDEQYF
TRBV7-2	TRBD1	TRBJ2-6	many	TGTGCCAGCAGCTTAAGGGGGCATCCGGGGGGGGCCAACGTCCTGACTTTC	CASSLRGHPGGANVLTF
TRBV5-8	-	TRBJ2-7	-	-	CASSFYICSARDLLGTGSSYEQYF
TRBV7-8	TRBD2	TRBJ2-3	many	TGTGCCAGCAGCTTAGTATGGACTAGCGGGAGGGAGGGCACAGATACGCAGTATTTT	CASSLVWTSGREGTDTQYF
TRBV29-1	TRBD2	TRBJ2-2	many	TGCAGCGTTGAAGATCGGGTAGCGGGAGCGTACACCGGGGAGCTGTTTTTT	CSVEDRVAGAYTGELFF
TRBV5-1	TRBD2	TRBJ2-1	many	TGCGCCAGCAGCATCAGTCGACCGGGTTGGACTAGCGGCCACAATGAGCAGTTCTTC	CASSISRPGWTSGHNEQFF
TRBV27	-	TRBJ2-1	many	TGTGCCAGCAGTTTAGTAGGGAGCCCCGCCTACAATGAGCAGTTCTTC	CASSLVGSPAYNEQFF
TRBV29-1	-	TRBJ2-5	many	TGCAGCGCCTTCGAGCAGGGGGGGGAGACCCAGTACTTC	CSAFEQGGETQYF
TRBV20-1	-	TRBJ1-1	many	TGCAGTGCTACCCTAGGGGGATTGAGAACTGAAGCTTTCTTT	CSATLGGLRTEAFF
TRBV7-2	-	TRBJ2-7	many	TGTGCCAGCAGCTTCCGGGACACTTCCTACGAGCAGTACTTC	CASSFRDTSYEQYF
TRBV6-5	TRBD1	TRBJ1-2	few	TGTGCCAGCACCCCGGGGACAGGGGGGTCCTATGGCTACACCTTC	CASTPGTGGSYGYTF
TRBV4-1	-	TRBJ2-2	many	TGCGCCAGCAGGAAGGGGGGGCAGGGGAACACCGGGGAGCTGTTTTTT	CASRKGGQGNTGELFF
TRBV20-1	-	TRBJ2-7	-	TGCAGTGCTGGGCCGGGTTACTCCTACGAGCAGTACTTC	CSAGPGYSYEQYF
TRBV29-1	TRBD2	TRBJ2-1	many	TGCAGCGTGAACGGACTAGTCGTAAGTAGGAATGAGCAGTTCTTC	CSVNGLVVSRNEQFF
TRBV7-2	-	TRBJ2-1	many	TGTGCCAGCAGCCGTTTCCCCAGGGCCCTTTCGGTGGAGCAGTTCTTC	CASSRFPRALSVEQFF
TRBV18	TRBD1	TRBJ1-1	few	TGTGCCAGCTCACCTCGACAGGGGATCACTGAAGCTTTCTTT	CASSPRQGITEAFF
TRBV7-2	-	TRBJ2-7	many	TGTGCCAGCAGCTTAGAATCGGGCCACTCCTACGAGCAGTACTTC	CASSLESGHSYEQYF
TRBV7-2	-	TRBJ1-2	many	TGTGCCAGCAACCCCCAGGGAACTTGGGGATCTAACTATGGCTACACCTTC	CASNPQGTWGSNYGYTF
TRBV5-1	-	TRBJ2-7	many	TGCGCCAGCAGACTGACACCGACAACCGACGAGCAGTACTTC	CASRLTPTTDEQYF
TRBV25-1	TRBD1	TRBJ1-3	many	TGTGCCAGCAGGGGCTTATCCGGGACAGGGCCCGGAAACACCATATATTTT	CASRGLSGTGPGNTIYF